The source of this T cell receptor beta chain is a study of blood T cell repertoires in COVID-19. Whole-study context: Researchers got acute and convalescent COVID-19 samples from the United States, Italy and Spain. T cells, B-cell-depleted T cells, or PBMCs supplied cDNA or gDNA.

Using immunoSEQ multiplex PCR, the repertoire was profiled, and TCRdb retains in-frame clones only, with some absent. The sample consists of about 250,000 clones, just under 85% of them appearing once. Per germline, CDR1 SGHAT and CDR2 FQNNGV. The ends lost 0 bases at V and 2 bases at J; junction bases unmatched: 6. This CDR3 has 16 amino acids. The sequence came from a man older than 75 with acute or convalescent COVID-19. The J gene is TRBJ2-7, the V gene TRBV11-2; TRBD1 agrees at 8 bases. Sequenced input: peripheral blood. This CDR3 reads CASSLDHAQGAYEQYF. The CDR3, as DNA: TGTGCCAGCAGCTTAGATCACGCACAGGGGGCCTACGAGCAGTACTTC.